A selection of T cell receptor beta chains follows, all from one sample in a study of shared clonotypes between healthy human individuals. Libraries were prepared by immunoSEQ multiplex PCR; TCRdb keeps only in-frame clonotypes and omits some of them. The sample has approximately 840,000 clones, 90% to 98% seen once. Sequenced sample: naive CD8+ T cells sorted from blood. The source of these receptors is a man aged 30-40 years in good health. The CDR3 runs from the conserved cysteine through the conserved F or W. A D gene is named only where the DNA matches it firmly. A clone size is listed for some rows: how often the clone was seen (once, few, many), or a class if it is expanded.

J gene | D gene | V gene | clone size | CDR3 protein | CDR3 DNA
TRBJ2-2 | TRBD2 | TRBV5-1 | - | CASSLEATSGRARGTGELFF | TGCGCCAGCAGCTTGGAGGCCACTAGCGGGAGGGCCCGTGGCACCGGGGAGCTGTTTTTT
TRBJ2-5 | - | TRBV9 | - | CASSVDTEQETQYF | TGTGCCAGCAGCGTAGACACAGAGCAAGAGACCCAGTACTTC
TRBJ2-1 | TRBD2 | TRBV11-2 | - | CASSSGTSNFF | TGTGCCAGCAGCTCCGGGACTAGCAATTTCTTC
TRBJ1-1 | - | TRBV7-6 | once | CASSLGRGSSENTEAFF | TGTGCCAGCAGCTTAGGGAGGGGTTCCTCCGAGAACACTGAAGCTTTCTTT
TRBJ2-1 | TRBD2 | TRBV4-1 | - | CASSQVAGGYNEQFF | TGCGCCAGCAGCCAAGTAGCGGGAGGGTACAATGAGCAGTTCTTC
TRBJ2-7 | - | TRBV27 | - | CASSLTSPEGEQYF | TGTGCCAGCAGTTTAACTAGCCCCGAGGGGGAGCAGTACTTC
TRBJ2-7 | - | TRBV7-7 | - | CASSEGLTYEQYF | TGTGCCAGCAGCGAAGGACTAACCTACGAGCAGTACTTC
TRBJ1-2 | - | TRBV30 | - | CAWSVGQGRNGYTF | TGTGCCTGGAGTGTTGGTCAGGGGAGAAATGGCTACACCTTC
TRBJ2-1 | - | TRBV5-1 | - | CASMDGSGNEQFF | TGCGCCAGCATGGACGGGAGCGGGAATGAGCAGTTCTTC
TRBJ1-5 | - | TRBV7-6 | - | CASSLSGEGNQPQHF | TGTGCCAGCAGCTTAAGTGGTGAGGGCAATCAGCCCCAGCATTTT
TRBJ1-5 | - | TRBV7-9 | - | CASSLEDRTQPQHF | TGTGCCAGCAGCTTAGAAGACCGTACCCAGCCCCAGCATTTT
TRBJ2-2 | TRBD2 | TRBV5-6 | once | CASSFRGLAGASGELFF | TGTGCCAGCAGCTTTAGGGGACTAGCGGGAGCTAGCGGGGAGCTGTTTTTT
TRBJ2-7 | - | TRBV6-1 | - | CASSEEVVRRGATFYEQYF | TGTGCCAGCAGTGAAGAAGTGGTTCGTAGGGGGGCCACCTTCTACGAGCAGTACTTC
TRBJ2-7 | - | TRBV27 | - | CASSFLGNSYEQYF | TGTGCCAGCAGTTTTCTTGGGAATTCCTACGAGCAGTACTTC
TRBJ2-2 | - | TRBV4-1 | - | CASSQDGGRNTGELFF | TGCGCCAGCAGCCAAGACGGAGGGAGGAACACCGGGGAGCTGTTTTTT
TRBJ2-2 | TRBD2 | TRBV5-1 | - | CASSLLAITGELFF | TGCGCCAGCAGCCTACTAGCGATCACCGGGGAGCTGTTTTTT
TRBJ2-2 | - | TRBV7-6 | - | CASSLGSNTGELFF | TGTGCCAGCAGCTTAGGGTCGAACACCGGGGAGCTGTTTTTT
TRBJ2-1 | - | TRBV27 | - | CASSLLGSLTYNEQFF | TGTGCCAGCAGTTTATTGGGCAGCCTCACCTACAATGAGCAGTTCTTC
TRBJ1-2 | - | TRBV13 | - | CASSLDRGGGYTF | TGTGCCAGCAGCTTAGATCGGGGCGGCGGCTACACCTTC
TRBJ1-4 | - | TRBV7-6 | - | CASSSGAGVRNEKLFF | TGTGCCAGCAGCTCAGGGGCGGGCGTGAGGAATGAAAAACTGTTTTTT
TRBJ2-3 | TRBD2 | TRBV7-3 | - | CASSTGTSGTSSTDTQYF | TGTGCCAGCAGCACCGGGACTAGCGGGACCTCTAGCACAGATACGCAGTATTTT
TRBJ2-1 | TRBD2 | TRBV9 | - | CASSVGLAGGNEQFF | TGTGCCAGCAGCGTAGGACTAGCGGGGGGCAATGAGCAGTTCTTC
TRBJ2-7 | TRBD2 | TRBV27 | - | CASSLRGAGYSYEQYF | TGTGCCAGCAGTCTCCGAGGAGCGGGATACTCCTACGAGCAGTACTTC
TRBJ2-1 | - | TRBV9 | - | CASAGGSSYNEQFF | TGTGCCAGCGCCGGGGGAAGCTCCTACAATGAGCAGTTCTTC
TRBJ2-5 | - | TRBV15 | - | CATSRDRAVQETQYF | TGTGCCACCAGCAGAGATCGGGCAGTTCAAGAGACCCAGTACTTC
TRBJ2-7 | - | TRBV5-1 | - | CASRDPGVTLSEQYF | TGCGCCAGCAGGGATCCGGGGGTAACTCTCTCCGAGCAGTACTTC
TRBJ2-3 | TRBD1 | TRBV7-6 | - | CASSLFSRGPLYTDTQYF | TGTGCCAGCAGCTTATTCTCCAGGGGGCCACTTTACACAGATACGCAGTATTTT
TRBJ2-3 | - | TRBV30 | - | CAWEGIGTGKFTDTQYF | TGTGCCTGGGAGGGTATCGGGACTGGAAAATTCACAGATACGCAGTATTTT